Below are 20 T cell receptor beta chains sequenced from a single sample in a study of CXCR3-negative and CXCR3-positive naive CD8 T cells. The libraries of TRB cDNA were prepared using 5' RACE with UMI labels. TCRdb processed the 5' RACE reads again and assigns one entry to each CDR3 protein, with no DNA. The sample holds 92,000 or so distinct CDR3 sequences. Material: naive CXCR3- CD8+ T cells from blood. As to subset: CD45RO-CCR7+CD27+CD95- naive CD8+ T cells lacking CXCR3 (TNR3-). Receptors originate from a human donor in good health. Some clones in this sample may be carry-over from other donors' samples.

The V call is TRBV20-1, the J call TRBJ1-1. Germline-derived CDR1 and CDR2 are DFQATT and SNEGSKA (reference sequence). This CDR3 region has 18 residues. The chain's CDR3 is CSARDLKPTTQMNTEAFF.

The CDR3 reads CASSWGRDRDQETQYF. The chain combines TRBV28 with TRBJ2-5; TCRdb designates TRBD1, a call that cannot be tested without DNA. This CDR3 spans 16 amino acids. CDR1 and CDR2 from the germline V gene are MDHEN and SYDVKM.

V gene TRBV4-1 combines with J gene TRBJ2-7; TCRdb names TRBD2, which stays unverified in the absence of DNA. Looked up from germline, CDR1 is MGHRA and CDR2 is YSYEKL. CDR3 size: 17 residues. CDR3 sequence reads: CASSQVVGAGDSYEQYF.

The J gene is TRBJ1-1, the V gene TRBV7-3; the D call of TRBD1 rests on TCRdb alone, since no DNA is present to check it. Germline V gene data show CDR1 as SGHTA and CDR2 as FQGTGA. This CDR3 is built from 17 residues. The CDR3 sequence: CASSLGQGEDANTEAFF.

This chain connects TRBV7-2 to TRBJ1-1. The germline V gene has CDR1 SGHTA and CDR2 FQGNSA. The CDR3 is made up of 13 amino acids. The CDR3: CASWGPRGTEAFF.

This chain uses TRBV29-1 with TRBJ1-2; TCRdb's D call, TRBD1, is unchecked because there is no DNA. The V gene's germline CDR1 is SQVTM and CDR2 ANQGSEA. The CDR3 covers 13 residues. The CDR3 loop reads CSDLPGALGGYTF. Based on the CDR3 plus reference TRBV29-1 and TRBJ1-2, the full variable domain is SAVISQKPSRDICQRGTSLTIQCQVDSQVTMMFWYRQQPGQSLTLIATANQGSEATYESGFVIDKFPISRPNLTFSTLTVSNMSPEDSSIYLCSDLPGALGGYTFGSGTRLTVV.

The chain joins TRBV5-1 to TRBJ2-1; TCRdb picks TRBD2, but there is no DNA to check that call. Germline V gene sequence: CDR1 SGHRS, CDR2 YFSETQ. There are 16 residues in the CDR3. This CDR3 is CASSSSAAGGMDEQFF.

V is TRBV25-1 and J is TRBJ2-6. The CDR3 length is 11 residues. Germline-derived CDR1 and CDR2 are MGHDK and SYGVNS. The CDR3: CAVSGANVLTF.

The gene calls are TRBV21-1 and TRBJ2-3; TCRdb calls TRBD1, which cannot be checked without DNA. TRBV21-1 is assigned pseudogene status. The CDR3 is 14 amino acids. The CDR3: CASSTPRSTDTQYF.

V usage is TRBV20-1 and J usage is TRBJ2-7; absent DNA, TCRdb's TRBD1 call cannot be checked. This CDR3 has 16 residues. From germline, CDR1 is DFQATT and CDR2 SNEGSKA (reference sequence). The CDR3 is CSAMLRGLEVIYEQYF.

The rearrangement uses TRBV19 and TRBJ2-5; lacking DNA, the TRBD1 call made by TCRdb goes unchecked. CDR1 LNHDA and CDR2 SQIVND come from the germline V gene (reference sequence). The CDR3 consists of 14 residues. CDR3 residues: CASSTRQGFETQYF.

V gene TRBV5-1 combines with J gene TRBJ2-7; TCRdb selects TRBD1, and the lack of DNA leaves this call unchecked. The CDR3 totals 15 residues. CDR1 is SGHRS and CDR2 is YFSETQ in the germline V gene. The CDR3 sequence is CASGPPGPQNPEQYF.

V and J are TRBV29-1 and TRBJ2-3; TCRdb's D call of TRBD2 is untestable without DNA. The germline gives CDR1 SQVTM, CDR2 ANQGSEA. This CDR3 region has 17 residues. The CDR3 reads CSVEYGTSGGLVDTQYF.

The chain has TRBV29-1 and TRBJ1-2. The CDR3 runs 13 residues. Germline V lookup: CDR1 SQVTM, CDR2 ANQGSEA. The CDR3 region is CSVDPPNNYGYTF.

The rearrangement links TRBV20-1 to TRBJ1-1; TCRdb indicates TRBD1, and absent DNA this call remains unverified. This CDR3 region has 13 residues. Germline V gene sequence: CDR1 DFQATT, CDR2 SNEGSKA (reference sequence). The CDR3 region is CSARFEGGGVAFF.

The CDR3 reads CASSLSGGNSYGYTF. The chain is built from TRBV28 and TRBJ1-2; TCRdb lists TRBD1, though no DNA is available to test this call. The CDR3 is 15 residues long. Germline-derived CDR1 and CDR2 are MDHEN and SYDVKM.

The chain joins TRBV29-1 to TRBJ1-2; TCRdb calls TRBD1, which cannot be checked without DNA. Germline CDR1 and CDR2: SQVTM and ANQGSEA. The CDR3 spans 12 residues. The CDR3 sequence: CSARVGERGYTF.

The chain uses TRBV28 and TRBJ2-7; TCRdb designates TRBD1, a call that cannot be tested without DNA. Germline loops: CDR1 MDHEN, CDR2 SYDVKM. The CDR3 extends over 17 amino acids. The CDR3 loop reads CASSLIVGQGAVYEQYF.

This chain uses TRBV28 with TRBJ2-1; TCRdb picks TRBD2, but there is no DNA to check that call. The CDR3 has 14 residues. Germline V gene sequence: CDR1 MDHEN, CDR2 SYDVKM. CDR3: CASLGLTGGNEQFF.

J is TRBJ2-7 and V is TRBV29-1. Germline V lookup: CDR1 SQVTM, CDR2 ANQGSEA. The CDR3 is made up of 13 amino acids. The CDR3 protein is CSVEDGVEYEQYF.